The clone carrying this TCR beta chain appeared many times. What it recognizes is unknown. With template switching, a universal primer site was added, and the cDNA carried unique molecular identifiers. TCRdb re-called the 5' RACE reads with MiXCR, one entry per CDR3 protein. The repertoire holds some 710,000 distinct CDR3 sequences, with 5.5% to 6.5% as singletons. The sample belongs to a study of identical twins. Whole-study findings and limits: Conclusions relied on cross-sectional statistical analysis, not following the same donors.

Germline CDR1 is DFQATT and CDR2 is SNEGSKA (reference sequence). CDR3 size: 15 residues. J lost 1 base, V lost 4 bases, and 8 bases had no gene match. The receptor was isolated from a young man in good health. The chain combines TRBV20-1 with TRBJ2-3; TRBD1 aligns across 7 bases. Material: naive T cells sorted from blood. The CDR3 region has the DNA TGCAGTGCTACCTCAGGGGACAGACGCACAGATACGCAGTATTTT. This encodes CSATSGDRRTDTQYF.